A single sample gave rise to the 6 T cell receptor beta chains below, sequenced in a study of glioma-infiltrating T cells. TCR alpha and beta CDR3 regions were amplified from RNA using iRepertoire nested multiplex PCR. TCRdb re-called the multiplex PCR reads through MiXCR, storing one row per CDR3 protein. The table has a few hundred thousand distinct CDR3 sequences, roughly two fifths seen once; the top ten hold around 13%. Sequencing was performed on glioma tissue, nonneoplastic brain tissue, or PBMCs (not recorded which). These receptors were collected from a human donor with low-grade glioma or glioblastoma, undergoing nonglioma brain surgery, or in good health (not recorded which).

A remark on this clonotype: A much more abundant neighbour one base away suggests this may be a read error. The chain couples TRBV20-1 to TRBJ2-1, with a possible D match to TRBD2 (6 bases). Germline CDR1 and CDR2: DFQATT and SNEGSKA (reference sequence). V lost 5 bases to trimming and J lost 9 bases, with 14 bases between them. The CDR3 consists of 12 residues. As DNA, the CDR3 is TGCAGTGCTCAGGAGGACTACCTTGAGCAGTTCTTC. Amino acid sequence: CSAQEDYLEQFF.

The chain couples TRBV12-3 or TRBV12-4 to TRBJ2-7; TRBD2 matches at 10 bases. The CDR3 totals 16 residues. Losses at the gene ends were 2 bases for V and 0 bases for J; bases not matched to a gene: 4. The CDR3 DNA reads TGTGCCAGCAGTTTACTAGCGGGAGTGGGCTCCTACGAGCAGTACTTC. Protein: CASSLLAGVGSYEQYF.

On this clonotype: An end of the junction does not agree with germline; a read error may underlie this. CDR3 sequence reads: CASSSKDRYYNEQFF. For the CDR3, the DNA is TGTGCCAGCAGCAGTAAAGACAGGTACTACAATGAGCAGTTCTTC. The V and J genes are TRBV15 and TRBJ2-1, with D possibly TRBD1 on 6 matching bases. The CDR3 is 15 amino acids. The germline V gene encodes CDR1 LNHNV and CDR2 YYDKDF (reference sequence).

The rearrangement joins TRBV20-1 to TRBJ2-7; 7 nucleotides match TRBD2. The CDR3 consists of 13 residues. Losses at the gene ends were 4 bases for V and 2 bases for J; bases not matched to a gene: 5. The germline V gene has CDR1 DFQATT and CDR2 SNEGSKA (reference sequence). CDR3 residues: CSAKRLAAYEQYF. CDR3 bases: TGCAGTGCTAAGAGGCTAGCGGCCTACGAGCAGTACTTC.

V and J are TRBV24-1 and TRBJ2-5; perhaps TRBD1 as D (7 bases). With 4 bases removed from V and 4 bases from J, the gap between germline ends came to 24 bases. The CDR3 covers 18 residues. The germline CDR1 and CDR2 sequences are KGHDR and SFDVKD. Here the CDR3 DNA reads TGTGCCACCAGTGACTCGATCAGGGGGGTAGCTTCTGTAGAGACCCAGTACTTC. Protein: CATSDSIRGVASVETQYF.

The chain uses TRBV10-3 and TRBJ1-2; D gene uncertain. The V and J ends lost 2 bases and 8 bases respectively, with 18 bases between them. Germline V CDR1 and CDR2: ENHRY, SYGVKD. The CDR3 covers 15 residues. This CDR3 is CAISETAAGSWGYTF. The CDR3 DNA follows: TGTGCCATCAGTGAGACTGCGGCCGGATCTTGGGGCTACACCTTC.